This T cell receptor beta chain was sequenced for a study of T-cell memory formation after mild COVID-19. About the research overall: The two donors had largely donor-specific TCR clusters. Broader study findings: Whether second-wave clones peaking at day 37 were SARS-CoV-2 specific went unconfirmed.

Trimming stripped 6 bases from V and 5 bases from J, with 16 bases between. Germline V gives CDR1 LNHDA, CDR2 SQIVND (reference sequence). The CDR3 is made up of 14 amino acids. In this sample, this clonotype turned up a few times. Its specificity is unknown. The TCR alpha and TCR beta cDNA libraries, bearing sample barcodes and UMIs, were generated by 5'RACE using constant-segment primers. In TCRdb, the 5' RACE reads were re-called with MiXCR into one record per CDR3 protein. Among approximately 570,000 distinct CDR3 sequences, about a sixth were seen once, and the ten largest hold more than 10%. The sequencing input was PBMCs or a T cell subset sorted from them (not recorded which). The source of this sequence is an adult woman who had mild COVID-19 (a few samples of this study predate the infection). Cell type and time point are not known. The chain recombines TRBV19 with TRBJ2-5; D not certain. CDR3 sequence reads: CASSRGRAGETQYF. Written as DNA, the CDR3 is TGTGCCAGTAGCCGCGGTAGGGCTGGGGAGACCCAGTACTTC.